Each of the 2 T cell receptor beta chains below was sequenced from the same sample in a study of control samples from healthy donors and cancer patients. The method was immunoSEQ multiplex PCR; TCRdb's version includes in-frame clones alone and lacks a portion of them. The data contain 100,000 or so clones, about 80% of them seen just once; the ten biggest clones take up roughly a tenth. Source material: blood. Receptors were obtained from a young woman in good health.

The rearrangement links TRBV9 to TRBJ1-1; the match to TRBD1 covers 10 bases. This CDR3 comprises 14 residues. Germline V gives CDR1 SGDLS, CDR2 YYNGEE. Trimming took 0 bases from V and 4 from J; bases not matched to a gene: 0. The CDR3 DNA follows: TGTGCCAGCAGCGTAGGGACAGGGGGCACTGAAGCTTTCTTT. Translated, it gives CASSVGTGGTEAFF. The complete variable domain, with remaining parts taken from reference TRBV9 and TRBJ1-1, reads DSGVTQTPKHLITATGQRVTLRCSPRSGDLSVYWYQQSLDQGLQFLIQYYNGEERAKGNILERFSAQQFPDLHSELNLSSLELGDSALYFCASSVGTGGTEAFFGQGTRLTVV.

The rearrangement links TRBV19 to TRBJ1-2, with a weak D call TRBD1 (6 bases). Germline V lookup: CDR1 LNHDA, CDR2 SQIVND (reference sequence). CDR3 length: 17 residues. V was cut by 2 bases and J by 0 bases, with 16 bases left in between. As DNA, the CDR3 is TGTGCCAGTAGTATAAGGGGCCTGACAGGATCTAACTATGGCTACACCTTC. Translating gives CASSIRGLTGSNYGYTF. The full variable domain, in which reference TRBV19 and TRBJ1-2 provide the parts outside the CDR3, is DGGITQSPKYLFRKEGQNVTLSCEQNLNHDAMYWYRQDPGQGLRLIYYSQIVNDFQKGDIAEGYSVSREKKESFPLTVTSAQKNPTAFYLCASSIRGLTGSNYGYTFGSGTRLTVV.